In its sample, the clone carrying this T cell receptor beta chain was seen a few times. The target antigen is unknown. Germline V lookup: CDR1 SGHRS, CDR2 YFSETQ. This CDR3 spans 14 amino acids. Losses at the gene ends were 2 bases for V and 5 bases for J; bases not matched to a gene: 6. This entry comes from a study of cytomegalovirus exposure and HLA in healthy donors. Whole-study results and caveats: The study recorded over 150 TCR beta chains that were cytomegalovirus-associated. Likely technical artifact: a cluster of highly shared sequence variants. The analysis excluded some indistinguishable V segments, including TRBV6-2 and TRBV6-3.

PCR involved 60 Vbeta and 13 Jbeta primers. Clones were read by immunoSEQ multiplex PCR, and TCRdb kept only the in-frame ones, dropping some. The sample contains under 130,000 clones, roughly 80% of which appear only once. The donors were healthy bone marrow donors. The source is a woman between 40 and 50 years old in good health and CMV-seropositive. The rearrangement joins TRBV5-1 to TRBJ2-5; 7 bases agree with TRBD1. Sequenced: PBMCs. The CDR3 loop reads CASSFAGGDETQYF. The CDR3 DNA reads TGCGCCAGCAGCTTCGCAGGGGGAGATGAGACCCAGTACTTC.